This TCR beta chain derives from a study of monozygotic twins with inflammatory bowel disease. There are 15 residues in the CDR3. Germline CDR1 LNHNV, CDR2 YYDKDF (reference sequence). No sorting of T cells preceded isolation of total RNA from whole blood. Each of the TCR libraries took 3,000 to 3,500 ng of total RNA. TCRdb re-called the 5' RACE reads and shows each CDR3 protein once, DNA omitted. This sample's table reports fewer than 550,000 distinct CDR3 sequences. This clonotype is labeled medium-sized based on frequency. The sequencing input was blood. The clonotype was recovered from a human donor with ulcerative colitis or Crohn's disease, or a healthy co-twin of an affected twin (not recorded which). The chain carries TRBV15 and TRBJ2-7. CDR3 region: CATSRDPGASYEQYF. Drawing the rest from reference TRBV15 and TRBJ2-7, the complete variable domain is DAMVIQNPRYQVTQFGKPVTLSCSQTLNHNVMYWYQQKSSQAPKLLFHYYDKDFNNEADTPDNFQSRRPNTSFCFLDIRSPGLGDTAMYLCATSRDPGASYEQYFGPGTRLTVT.